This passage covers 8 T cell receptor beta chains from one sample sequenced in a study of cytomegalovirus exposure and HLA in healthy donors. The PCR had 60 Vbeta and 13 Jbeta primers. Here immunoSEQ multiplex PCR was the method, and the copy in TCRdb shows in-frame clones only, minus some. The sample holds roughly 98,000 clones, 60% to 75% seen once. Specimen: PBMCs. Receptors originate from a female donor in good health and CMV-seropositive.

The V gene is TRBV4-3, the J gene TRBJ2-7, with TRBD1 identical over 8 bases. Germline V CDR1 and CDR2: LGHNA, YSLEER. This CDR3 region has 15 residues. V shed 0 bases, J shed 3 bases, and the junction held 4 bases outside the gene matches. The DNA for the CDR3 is TGCGCCAGCAGCCAAGAGGAACAGGGGGGCTACGAGCAGTACTTC. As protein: CASSQEEQGGYEQYF.

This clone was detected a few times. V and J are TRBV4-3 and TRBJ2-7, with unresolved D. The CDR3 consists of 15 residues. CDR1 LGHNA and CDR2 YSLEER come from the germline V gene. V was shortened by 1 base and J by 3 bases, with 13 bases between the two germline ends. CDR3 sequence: CASSQGTDFYYEQYF. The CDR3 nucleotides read TGCGCCAGCAGCCAAGGTACCGACTTCTACTACGAGCAGTACTTC.

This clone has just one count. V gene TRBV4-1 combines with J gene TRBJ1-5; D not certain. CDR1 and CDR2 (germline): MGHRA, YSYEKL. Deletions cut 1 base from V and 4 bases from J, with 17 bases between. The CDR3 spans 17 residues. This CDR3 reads CASSQVYPASGNQPQHF. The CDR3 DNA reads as TGCGCCAGCAGCCAAGTGTACCCCGCGTCCGGTAATCAGCCCCAGCATTTT.

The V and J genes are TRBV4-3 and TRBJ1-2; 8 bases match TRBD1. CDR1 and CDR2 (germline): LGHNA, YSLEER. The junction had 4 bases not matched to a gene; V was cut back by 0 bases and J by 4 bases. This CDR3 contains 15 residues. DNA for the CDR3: TGCGCCAGCAGCCAAGAGCTCAGGGGGCTCTATGGCTACACCTTC. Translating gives CASSQELRGLYGYTF.

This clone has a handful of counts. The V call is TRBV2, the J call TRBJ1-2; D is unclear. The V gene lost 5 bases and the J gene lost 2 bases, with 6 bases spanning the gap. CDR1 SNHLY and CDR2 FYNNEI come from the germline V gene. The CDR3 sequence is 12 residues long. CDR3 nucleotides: TGTGCCAGCAGTCGAGGCAACTATGGCTACACCTTC. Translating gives CASSRGNYGYTF.

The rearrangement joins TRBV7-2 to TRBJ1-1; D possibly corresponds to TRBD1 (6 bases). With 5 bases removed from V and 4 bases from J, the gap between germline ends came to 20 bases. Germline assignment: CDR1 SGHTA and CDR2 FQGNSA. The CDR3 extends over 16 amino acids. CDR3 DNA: TGTGCCAGCAGCGATGGACAGCCTCTAAGGGGCACTGAAGCTTTCTTT. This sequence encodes CASSDGQPLRGTEAFF.

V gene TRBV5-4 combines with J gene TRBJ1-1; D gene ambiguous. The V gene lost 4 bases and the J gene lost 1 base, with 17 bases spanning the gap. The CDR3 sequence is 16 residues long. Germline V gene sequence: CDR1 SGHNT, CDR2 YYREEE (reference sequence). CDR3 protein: CASSPKRAGPNTEAFF. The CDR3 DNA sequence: TGTGCCAGCAGCCCCAAGCGGGCCGGGCCGAACACTGAAGCTTTCTTT.

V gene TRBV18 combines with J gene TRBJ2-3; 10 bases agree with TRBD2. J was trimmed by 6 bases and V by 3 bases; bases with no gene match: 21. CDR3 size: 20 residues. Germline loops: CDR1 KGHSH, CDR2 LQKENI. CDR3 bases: TGTGCCAGCTCACCGGGTAGGCTAGCGGGAGCCGTGACGAGGGTTGATACGCAGTATTTT. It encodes CASSPGRLAGAVTRVDTQYF.